The present T cell receptor (beta chain) was sequenced within a study of cytomegalovirus exposure and HLA in healthy donors. This clone was observed a few times. Its antigen remains unknown. The germline gives CDR1 MGHRA, CDR2 YSYEKL. The V end lost 0 bases, the J end lost 1 base, and 7 bases lay between the germline ends. CDR3 length: 15 residues. The PCR was carried out with 60 Vbeta primers and 13 Jbeta primers. TCRdb keeps only in-frame clones here, not all; method: immunoSEQ multiplex PCR. The repertoire holds under 150,000 clones, with around three quarters as singletons. Regarding the study as a whole: TRBV6-2, TRBV6-3 and some other V segments were excluded as indistinguishable. Sequencing probably produced one cluster of sequence variants that were highly shared.

The chain recombines TRBV4-1 with TRBJ1-3; D call uncertain. The sequenced material came from PBMCs. This receptor was taken from a man aged 18 to 29 in good health and CMV-seronegative. CDR3 DNA: TGCGCCAGCAGCCAAGATTCCGAGTCTGGAAACACCATATATTTT. This sequence encodes CASSQDSESGNTIYF.